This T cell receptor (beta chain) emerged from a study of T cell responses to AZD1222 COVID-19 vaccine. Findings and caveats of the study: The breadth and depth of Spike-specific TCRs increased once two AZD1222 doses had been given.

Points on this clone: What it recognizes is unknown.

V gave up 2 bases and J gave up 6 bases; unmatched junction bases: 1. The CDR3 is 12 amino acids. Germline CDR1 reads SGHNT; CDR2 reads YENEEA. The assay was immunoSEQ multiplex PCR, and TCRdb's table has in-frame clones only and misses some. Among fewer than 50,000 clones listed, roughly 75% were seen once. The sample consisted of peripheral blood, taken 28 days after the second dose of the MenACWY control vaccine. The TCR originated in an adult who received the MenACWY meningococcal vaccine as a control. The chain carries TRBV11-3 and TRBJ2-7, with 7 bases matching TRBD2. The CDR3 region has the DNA TGTGCCAGCAGCTTACAGCGGGGCGAGCAGTACTTC. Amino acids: CASSLQRGEQYF. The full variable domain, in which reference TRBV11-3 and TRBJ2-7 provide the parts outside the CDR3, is EAGVVQSPRYKIIEKKQPVAFWCNPISGHNTLYWYLQNLGQGPELLIRYENEEAVDDSQLPKDRFSAERLKGVDSTLKIQPAELGDSAVYLCASSLQRGEQYFGPGTRLTVT.